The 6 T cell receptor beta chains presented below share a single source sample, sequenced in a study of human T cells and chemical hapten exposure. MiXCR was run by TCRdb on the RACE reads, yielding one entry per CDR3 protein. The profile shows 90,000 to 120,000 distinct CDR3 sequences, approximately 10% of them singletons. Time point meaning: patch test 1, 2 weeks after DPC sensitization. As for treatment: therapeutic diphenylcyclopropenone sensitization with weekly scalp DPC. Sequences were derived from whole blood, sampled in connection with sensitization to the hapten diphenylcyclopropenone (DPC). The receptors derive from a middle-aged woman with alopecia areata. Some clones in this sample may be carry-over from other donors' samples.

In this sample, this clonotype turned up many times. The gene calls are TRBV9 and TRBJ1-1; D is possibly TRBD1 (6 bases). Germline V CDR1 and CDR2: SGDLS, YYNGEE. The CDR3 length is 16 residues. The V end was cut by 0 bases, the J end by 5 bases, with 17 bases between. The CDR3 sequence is CASSVASVGGFTEAFF. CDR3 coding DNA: TGTGCCAGCAGCGTAGCCTCCGTGGGGGGCTTTACTGAAGCTTTCTTT. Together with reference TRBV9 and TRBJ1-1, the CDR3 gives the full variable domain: DSGVTQTPKHLITATGQRVTLRCSPRSGDLSVYWYQQSLDQGLQFLIQYYNGEERAKGNILERFSAQQFPDLHSELNLSSLELGDSALYFCASSVASVGGFTEAFFGQGTRLTVV.

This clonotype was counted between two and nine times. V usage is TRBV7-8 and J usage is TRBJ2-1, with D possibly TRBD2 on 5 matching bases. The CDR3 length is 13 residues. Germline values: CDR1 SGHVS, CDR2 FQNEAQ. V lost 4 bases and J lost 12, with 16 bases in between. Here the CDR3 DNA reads TGTGCCAGCAGCTCGCCGACACGGGCGGGGCAGTTCTTC. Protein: CASSSPTRAGQFF.

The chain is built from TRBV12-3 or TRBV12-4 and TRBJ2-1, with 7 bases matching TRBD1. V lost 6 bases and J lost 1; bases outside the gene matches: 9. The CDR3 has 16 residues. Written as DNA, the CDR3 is TGTGCCAGCAGCCGTACCGGGACAGCTTCCTACAATGAGCAGTTCTTC. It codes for CASSRTGTASYNEQFF.

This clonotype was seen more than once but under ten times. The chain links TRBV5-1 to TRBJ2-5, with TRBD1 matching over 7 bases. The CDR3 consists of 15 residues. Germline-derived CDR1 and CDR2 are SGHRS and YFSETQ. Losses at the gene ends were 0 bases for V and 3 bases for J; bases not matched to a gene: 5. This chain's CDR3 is CASSLANDREETQYF. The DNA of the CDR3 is TGCGCCAGCAGCTTGGCCAACGACAGGGAAGAGACCCAGTACTTC.

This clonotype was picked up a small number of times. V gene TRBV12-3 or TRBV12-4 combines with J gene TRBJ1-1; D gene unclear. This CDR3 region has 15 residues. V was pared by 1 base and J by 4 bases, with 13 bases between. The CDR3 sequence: CASSLGPGRVTEAFF. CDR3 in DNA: TGTGCCAGCAGTTTAGGGCCGGGTAGGGTCACTGAAGCTTTCTTT.

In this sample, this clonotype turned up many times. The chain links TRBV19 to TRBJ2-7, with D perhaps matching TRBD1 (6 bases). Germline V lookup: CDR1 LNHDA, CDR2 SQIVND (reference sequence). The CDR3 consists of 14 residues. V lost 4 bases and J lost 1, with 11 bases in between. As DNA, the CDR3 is TGTGCCAGTAGTACGGGACAAGTTTCCTACGAGCAGTACTTC. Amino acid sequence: CASSTGQVSYEQYF.